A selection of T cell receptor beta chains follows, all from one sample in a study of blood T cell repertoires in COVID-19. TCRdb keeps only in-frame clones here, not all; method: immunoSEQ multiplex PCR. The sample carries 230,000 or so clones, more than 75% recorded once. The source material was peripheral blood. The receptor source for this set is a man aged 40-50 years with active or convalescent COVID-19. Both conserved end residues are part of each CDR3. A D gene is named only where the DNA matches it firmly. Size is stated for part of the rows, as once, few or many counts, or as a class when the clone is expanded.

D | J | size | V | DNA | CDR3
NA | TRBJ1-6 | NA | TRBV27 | TGTGCCAGCAGTCTCCAGTACTCCTATAATTCACCCCTCCACTTT | CASSLQYSYNSPLHF
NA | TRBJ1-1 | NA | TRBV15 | TGTGCCACCAGCACTTCACAGACTGAAGCTTTCTTT | CATSTSQTEAFF
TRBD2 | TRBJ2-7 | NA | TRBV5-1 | TGCGCCAGCAGCCGTGGGGAGGGGCCGCTGGAGCAGTACTTC | CASSRGEGPLEQYF
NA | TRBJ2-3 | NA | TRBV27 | TGTGCCAGCAGTTTCGTCGGGATCGGGAGTACGCAGTATTTT | CASSFVGIGSTQYF
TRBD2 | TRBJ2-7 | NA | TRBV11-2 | TGTGCCAGCAGCTTAGCTCTAGCGGGAGACTCCTACGAGCAGTACTTC | CASSLALAGDSYEQYF
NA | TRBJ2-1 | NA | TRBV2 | TGTGCCAGCACGGGTCGATCGGGAGAGCAGTTCTTC | CASTGRSGEQFF
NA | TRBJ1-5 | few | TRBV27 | TGTGCCAGCAACCCTTTGGGGGCCAGCAATCAGCCCCAGCATTTT | CASNPLGASNQPQHF
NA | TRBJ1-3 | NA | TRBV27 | TGTGCCAGCAGTTTAGAGGGAGGGGGTTCTGGAAACACCATATATTTT | CASSLEGGGSGNTIYF
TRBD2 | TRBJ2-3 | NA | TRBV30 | TGTGCCTGGAGTAGGCGGGAGAAAGATACGCAGTATTTT | CAWSRREKDTQYF
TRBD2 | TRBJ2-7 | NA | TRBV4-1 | TGCGCCAGCAGCCAAGATGAGGGACTAGCGGGGGGCTACGAGCAGTACTTC | CASSQDEGLAGGYEQYF
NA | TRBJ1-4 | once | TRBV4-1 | TGCGCCAGCAGCCGAACATTGTCAGTCGTTGAAAAACTGTTTTTT | CASSRTLSVVEKLFF
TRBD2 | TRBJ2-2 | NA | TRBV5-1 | TGCGCCAGCAGCTTGGTGGGACTAGCGGGGGCCGGGGAGCTGTTTTTT | CASSLVGLAGAGELFF
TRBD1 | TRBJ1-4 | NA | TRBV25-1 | TGTGCCAGCAGTCCCCTCTTAGGACAGGGGGCAACTAATGAAAAACTGTTTTTT | CASSPLLGQGATNEKLFF
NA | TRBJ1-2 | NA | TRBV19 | TGTGCCAGTACCTCTTCAGGGGTTGGGTCTGGCTACACCTTC | CASTSSGVGSGYTF
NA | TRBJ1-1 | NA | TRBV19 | TGTGCCAGCCACGGGGTGGCAGGCACTGAAGCTTTCTTT | CASHGVAGTEAFF
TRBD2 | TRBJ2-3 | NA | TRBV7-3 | TGTGCCAGCAGCTTAGCGGGGGGGCACCTCGATACGCAGTATTTT | CASSLAGGHLDTQYF
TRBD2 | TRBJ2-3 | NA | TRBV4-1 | TGCGCCAGCAGCCCGTACCATTTGAGCGGGGGAGCAGATACGCAGTATTTT | CASSPYHLSGGADTQYF
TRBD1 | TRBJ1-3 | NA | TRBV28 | TGTGCCAGCAGTTCCGGGACAGATGGAAACACCATATATTTT | CASSSGTDGNTIYF
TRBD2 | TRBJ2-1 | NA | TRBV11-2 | TGTGCCAGCAGCTTAGAAGGCAGCGGGGGGGCTAATGAGCAGTTCTTC | CASSLEGSGGANEQFF
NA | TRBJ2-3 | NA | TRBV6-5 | TGTGCCAGCAGTTACCTAGGGGGAAATACGCAGTATTTT | CASSYLGGNTQYF
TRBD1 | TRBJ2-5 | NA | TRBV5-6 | TGTGCCAGCAGCCGACTAAACCAGGGGGAAGAGACCCAGTACTTC | CASSRLNQGEETQYF
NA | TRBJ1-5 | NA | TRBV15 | TGTGCCACCAGCGGTCTTGGGCAGAGCAATCAGCCCCAGCATTTT | CATSGLGQSNQPQHF
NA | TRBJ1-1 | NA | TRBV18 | TGTGCCAGCTCGGAGGACCGGAAGAACACTGAAGCTTTCTTT | CASSEDRKNTEAFF
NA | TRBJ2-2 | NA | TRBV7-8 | TGTGCCAGCAGCTTAGGGGGGCCGGCCGGGGAGCTGTTTTTT | CASSLGGPAGELFF
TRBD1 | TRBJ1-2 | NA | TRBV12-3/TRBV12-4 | TGTGCCAGCAGTAGGGGGCTTGACTATGGCTACACCTTC | CASSRGLDYGYTF
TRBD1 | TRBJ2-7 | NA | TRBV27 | TGTGCCAGCAGTTTACGAGGACAGGGAGGCCGGTACGAGCAGTACTTC | CASSLRGQGGRYEQYF
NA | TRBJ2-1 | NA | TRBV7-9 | TGTGCCAGCAGCTCTACCAGGGTTCAAGGCCTAAGCTCCTACAATGAGCAGTTCTTC | CASSSTRVQGLSSYNEQFF
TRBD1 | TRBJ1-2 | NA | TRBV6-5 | TGTGCCAGCAGCTCACAGGGGGCAGGTGGCTACACCTTC | CASSSQGAGGYTF
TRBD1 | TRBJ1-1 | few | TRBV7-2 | TGTGCCAGCAGGTCGGGGACAGGGTTGAACACTGAAGCTTTCTTT | CASRSGTGLNTEAFF
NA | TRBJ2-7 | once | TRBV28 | TGTGCCAGCAGTTTGGGAGACTACGAGCAGTACTTC | CASSLGDYEQYF
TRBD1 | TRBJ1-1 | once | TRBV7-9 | TGTGCCAGCAGAGACAGGGGTGAAGCTTTCTTT | CASRDRGEAFF
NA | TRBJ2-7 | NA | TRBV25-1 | TGTGCCAGCAGTGATTTAACAGGTTACGAGCAGTACTTC | CASSDLTGYEQYF
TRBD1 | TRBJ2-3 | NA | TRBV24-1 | TGTGCCACCAGTGATTGGGCCCGGGGACAGTGGACAGATACGCAGTATTTT | CATSDWARGQWTDTQYF
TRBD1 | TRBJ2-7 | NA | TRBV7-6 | TGTGCCAGCAGCCCATATACAAAGTGGAACAGGGGGATAGACAGCTCCTACGAGCAGTACTTC | CASSPYTKWNRGIDSSYEQYF
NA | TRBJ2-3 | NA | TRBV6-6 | TGTGCCAGCAGTTCTTTCCAGGGAAGCACAGATACGCAGTATTTT | CASSSFQGSTDTQYF
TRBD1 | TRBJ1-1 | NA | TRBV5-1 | TGCGCCAGCAGCATGGACAGGTCGAACACTGAAGCTTTCTTT | CASSMDRSNTEAFF
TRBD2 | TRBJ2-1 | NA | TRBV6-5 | TGTGCCATAACCGGGACTAGCGGGGGAAATGAGCAGTTCTTC | CAITGTSGGNEQFF
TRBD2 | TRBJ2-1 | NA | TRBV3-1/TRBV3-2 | TGTGCCAGCAGCCAAGGACTAGCGGGAGTAAACAATGAGCAGTTCTTC | CASSQGLAGVNNEQFF
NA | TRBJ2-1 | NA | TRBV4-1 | TGCGCCAGCAGCCGAGGGTTGGGAAGGTCCTACAATGAGCAGTTCTTC | CASSRGLGRSYNEQFF
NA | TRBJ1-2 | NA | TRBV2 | TGTGCCAGCAGTGAAGGGAGGGAGAACGGCCTAACTGGGTATGGCTACACCTTC | CASSEGRENGLTGYGYTF
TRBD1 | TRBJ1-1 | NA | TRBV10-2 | TGCGCCAGCAGTGAGAATTGGGTACACAGGGGAGCGAACACTGAAGCTTTCTTT | CASSENWVHRGANTEAFF
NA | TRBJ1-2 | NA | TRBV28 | TGTGCCAGCAGGGCCCTGGGGACTGGAGAGGTCTATGGCTACACCTTC | CASRALGTGEVYGYTF
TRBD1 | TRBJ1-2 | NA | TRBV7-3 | TGTGCCAGCAGCTCAATACCGGGACAGGTCTATGGCTACACCTTC | CASSSIPGQVYGYTF
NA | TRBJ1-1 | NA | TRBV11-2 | TGTGCCAGCAGCTCGTATGCTACGGCTTTCTTT | CASSSYATAFF
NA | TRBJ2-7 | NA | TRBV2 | TGTGCCAGCAGTCCCGGGTTTTACGAGCAGTACTTC | CASSPGFYEQYF
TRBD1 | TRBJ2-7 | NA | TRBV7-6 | TGTGCCAGCAGCTTAGGGACAGGGGTGTCTTACGAGCAGTACTTC | CASSLGTGVSYEQYF
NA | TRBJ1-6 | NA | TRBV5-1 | TGCGCCAGCAGCTTGGTACCCGCCGGGGAATCGGGCCTCCACTTT | CASSLVPAGESGLHF
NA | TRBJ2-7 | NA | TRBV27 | TGTGCCAGCGGGCCGGGGGTCTCCTACGAGCAGTACTTC | CASGPGVSYEQYF
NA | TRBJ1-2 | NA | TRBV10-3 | TGTGCCATCAGGTTCGGCGAGGATAACTATGGCTACACCTTC | CAIRFGEDNYGYTF
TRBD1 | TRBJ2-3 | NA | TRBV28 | TGTGCCAGCAGTTGGGACAGGGGGCTCGATACGCAGTATTTT | CASSWDRGLDTQYF
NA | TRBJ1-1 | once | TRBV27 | TGTGCCAGCAGGCCTACAGGGATGAACACTGAAGCTTTCTTT | CASRPTGMNTEAFF
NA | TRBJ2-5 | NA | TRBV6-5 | TGTGCCAGTTGGGACTTCTACCAAGAGACCCAGTACTTC | CASWDFYQETQYF
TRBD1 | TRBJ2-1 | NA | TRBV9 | TGTGCCAGCACCCAAGACAGGGGCAATGAGCAGTTCTTC | CASTQDRGNEQFF
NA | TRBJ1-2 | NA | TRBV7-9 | TGTGCCAGCAGCTTAACCTCAACAGGGTTCTATGGCTACACCTTC | CASSLTSTGFYGYTF